This T cell receptor (beta chain) was captured in a study of neoadjuvant anti-PD-1 for oral cavity cancer. General study points: Treg/Th17 ratio rose with pretreatment blood and fell with post-treatment tumor TCRbeta clonality.

Germline V gives CDR1 SGHTA, CDR2 FQGTGA. Trimming pared 1 base from V and 8 bases from J, leaving 15 bases between. The CDR3 spans 14 residues. Worth noting for this clone: The antigen is undetermined.

The table came from immunoSEQ multiplex PCR; TCRdb's copy has only in-frame clones and leaves some out. The data hold tens of thousands of clones, with around 83% observed a single time. This receptor was identified in a person between 40 and 79 years old with oral cavity squamous cell carcinoma. The V call is TRBV7-3, the J call TRBJ2-7, with a possible D match to TRBD2 (6 bases). Sample: PBMCs, taken before nivolumab (anti-PD-1) treatment. CDR3 in DNA: TGTGCCAGCAGCTTAAAAGGTGTGGGAGGCCAGCAGTACTTC. This encodes CASSLKGVGGQQYF.